The 10 T cell receptor beta chains reported below all come from one sample, sequenced in a study of regulatory T cells in long-lasting Graves disease. Time point described: persistent/refractory GD, antithyroid drugs over 5 years with positive TRAb. From PBMCs, RNA was extracted and then used to make the TCR library. With iRepertoire HTBI primers and Arm-PCR of CDR3 regions, TCR beta libraries were built. TCRdb re-called the multiplex PCR reads with MiXCR, one entry per CDR3 protein. The top ten clones hold less than 35% of a sample with more than 300,000 distinct CDR3 sequences, around a fifth of them seen once. The sequenced sample was peripheral blood mononuclear cells (PBMCs), obtained when the disease was refractory, from a patient treated with antithyroid drugs. The receptors shown here come from a female donor with Graves disease.

This chain connects TRBV6-2 or TRBV6-3 to TRBJ2-5; 10 nucleotides align to TRBD2. CDR1 is MNHEY, CDR2 SVGEGT, per germline. This CDR3 spans 17 amino acids. The V gene end was trimmed by 6 bases and the J gene end by 4 bases; junction bases not matched to a gene: 14. As DNA, the CDR3 is TGTGCCAGCAGCCGGCCGTCGCCTAGCGGGGGAGGAGAGACCCAGTACTTC. This translates into CASSRPSPSGGGETQYF.

The chain has TRBV6-1 and TRBJ1-2, with D hard to call. The CDR3 is 13 amino acids. V was clipped by 6 bases and J by 4 bases, with 12 bases between them. The germline CDR1 and CDR2 sequences are MNHNS and SASEGT. The CDR3 DNA is TGTGCCAGCAGAGATGGAGGATTCTATGGCTACACCTTC. This translates into CASRDGGFYGYTF.

This clonotype was counted once. V and J are TRBV10-1 and TRBJ2-3; tentatively, D is TRBD1 or TRBD2 (5 bases each). CDR3 length: 16 amino acids. Germline values: CDR1 WNHNN, CDR2 SYGVQD (reference sequence). The germline V and J ends were trimmed by 5 bases and 0 bases, with 15 bases remaining between them. The CDR3 region has the DNA TGCGCCAGCAGTTCATCCGGGACGGGTAGCACAGATACGCAGTATTTT. Protein: CASSSSGTGSTDTQYF.

This clonotype was seen at least ten times. V gene TRBV28 combines with J gene TRBJ1-2, with 7 bases lining up with TRBD1. From germline, CDR1 is MDHEN and CDR2 SYDVKM. The CDR3 sequence is 16 residues long. V was pared by 0 bases and J by 1 base, with 5 bases of the junction left unmatched. The CDR3 sequence is CASSLWGQMINYGYTF. The CDR3 nucleotides are TGTGCCAGCAGTTTATGGGGACAGATGATTAACTATGGCTACACCTTC.

This chain joins TRBV20-1 and TRBJ1-5; D ambiguous. The CDR3 sequence is 14 residues long. The V end lost 0 bases, the J end lost 7 bases, and 13 bases lay between the germline ends. CDR1 is DFQATT, CDR2 SNEGSKA, per germline (reference sequence). DNA of the CDR3: TGCAGTGCTAGAGAGGAGGGAGGCCACCAGCCCCAGCATTTT. Amino acids: CSAREEGGHQPQHF.

This clonotype has just a few counts. The rearrangement links TRBV15 to TRBJ2-5, with TRBD1 identical over 8 bases. The germline gives CDR1 LNHNV, CDR2 YYDKDF (reference sequence). J was trimmed by 5 bases and V by 2 bases; bases with no gene match: 7. There are 15 residues in the CDR3. The CDR3 DNA is TGTGCCACCAGCAGAACAAGACAGGGGTTGGAGACCCAGTACTTC. Its protein product is CATSRTRQGLETQYF.

The rearrangement links TRBV5-6 to TRBJ1-6; 8 bases match TRBD1. The length of the CDR3 is 13 residues. Per the germline V gene, CDR1 is SGHDT and CDR2 is YYEEEE. CDR3 sequence (DNA): TGTGCAGGGGATGGACAGGGAAGTCCACCCCTCCACTTT. Translating gives CAGDGQGSPPLHF.

This clonotype was found many times. The chain is built from TRBV7-2 and TRBJ2-7; the D gene is possibly TRBD2 (6 bases). Germline CDR1 reads SGHTA; CDR2 reads FQGNSA. Trimming took 1 base from V and 6 from J, leaving 16 bases between them. CDR3 length: 15 amino acids. CDR3: CASSLVRAEGTEQYF. CDR3 nucleotides: TGTGCCAGCAGCTTAGTCAGGGCGGAGGGGACCGAGCAGTACTTC.

This clonotype was observed a few times. The chain combines TRBV6-1 with TRBJ2-7, with 15 positions matching TRBD2. The CDR3 sequence is 15 residues long. In germline, CDR1 is MNHNS, CDR2 SASEGT. J lost 2 bases, V lost 6 bases, and 2 bases had no gene match. CDR3 in amino acids: CASRRTSGGAYEQYF. CDR3 coding DNA: TGTGCCAGCAGGCGGACTAGCGGGGGGGCCTACGAGCAGTACTTC.

Regarding this clonotype: It may be a read error: a sequence one base away is much more abundant. The CDR3 protein is CASRELAGEETQYF. The CDR3 DNA reads as TGTGCCAGCAGGGAACTAGCGGGAGAAGAGACCCAGTACTTC. V and J are TRBV2 and TRBJ2-5, with 11 bases lining up with TRBD2. This CDR3 has 14 residues. Germline values: CDR1 SNHLY, CDR2 FYNNEI. Unmatched junction bases numbered 3, after V lost 6 bases and J lost 3 bases.